Listed here are 8 T cell receptor beta chains from one sample, sequenced in a study of T cells in Graves' hyperthyroidism and ophthalmopathy (dated by TCRdb to the late 2010s). Library construction relied on multiplex PCR. Sequencing took place on an Illumina HiSeq 2000. Amplification of TCR beta CDR3 regions was carried out from RNA transcripts. A first-round RT-PCR of the TCR CDR3 used the HTBI primer set with the Qiagen OneStep RT-PCR kit. TCRdb trimmed the raw reads at Q25, called clones with MiXCR and kept productive beta chains. Entries that share a CDR3 protein sequence are merged under the most common genes and DNA. This sample is represented by over 500,000 distinct CDR3 sequences; about 14% of them were singletons. The top ten clonotypes cover approximately 15% of the sample. Material for sequencing was blood. The receptors were gathered from a woman aged 35 to 49 with Graves' hyperthyroidism.

Worth noting for this clonotype: In this CDR3 the conserved last residue, phenylalanine or tryptophan, is missing, so a read error is likely. The gene calls are TRBV28 and TRBJ1-1, with D uncertain. The germline CDR1 and CDR2 sequences are MDHEN and SYDVKM. Trimming left V 5 bases short and J 2 bases short, with 12 bases between. The CDR3 has 14 residues. In nucleotides, the CDR3 is TGTGCCAGCAGTCCTCAAAGAAGTAACACTGAAGCTTTCCTT. This sequence encodes CASSPQRSNTEAFL.

This clonotype was observed at least ten times. The rearrangement links TRBV18 to TRBJ2-1; unclear D gene. The CDR3 contains 16 residues. Germline V gene lookup returns CDR1 KGHSH and CDR2 LQKENI. Trimming removed 2 bases at V and 1 base at J, with 12 bases between. The CDR3 sequence: CASSPESFRSYNEQFF. The CDR3, as DNA: TGTGCCAGCTCACCAGAGTCCTTCAGGTCCTACAATGAGCAGTTCTTC.

This clonotype was seen a handful of times. Relative to the germline gene, one junction end is altered; a read error may explain this. V usage is TRBV29-1 and J usage is TRBJ1-2; D not certain. The germline gives CDR1 SQVTM, CDR2 ANQGSEA. CDR3 length equals 13 residues. The CDR3 DNA is TGCAGCGTTGGTCCAGAGATGAACTATGGCCACACCTTC. Translation: CSVGPEMNYGHTF.

This clonotype has a handful of counts. The chain employs TRBV10-3 and TRBJ2-7; D perhaps matches TRBD1 (5 bases). V was cut by 2 bases and J by 0 bases, with 5 bases left in between. The CDR3 contains 13 residues. The germline V gene has CDR1 ENHRY and CDR2 SYGVKD. The CDR3 coding sequence is TGTGCCATCAGTGAGGACAGCTCCTACGAGCAGTACTTC. It yields the protein CAISEDSSYEQYF.

The gene calls are TRBV7-3 and TRBJ2-1; 9 bases fit TRBD2. V trimming: 4 bases; J trimming: 8 bases; junction bases outside the gene matches: 12. This CDR3 spans 16 amino acids. Per germline, CDR1 SGHTA and CDR2 FQGTGA. CDR3 amino acids: CASSSRLAANSDEQFF. CDR3 coding DNA: TGTGCCAGCAGCTCCCGACTAGCGGCCAACTCGGATGAGCAGTTCTTC.

A few counts support this clonotype. The chain links TRBV5-1 to TRBJ2-3; D is perhaps TRBD2 (6 bases). Germline V lookup: CDR1 SGHRS, CDR2 YFSETQ. CDR3 length: 16 residues. V was clipped by 1 base and J by 0 bases, with 12 bases between them. CDR3 DNA: TGCGCCAGCAGCTTGAATTCAGCGGGTAGCACAGATACGCAGTATTTT. This translates into CASSLNSAGSTDTQYF.

The rearrangement uses TRBV29-1 and TRBJ2-2, with 10 bases fitting TRBD1. The CDR3 has 15 residues. V shed 4 bases, J shed 6 bases, and the junction held 8 bases outside the gene matches. Germline lookup yields CDR1 SQVTM and CDR2 ANQGSEA. CDR3 DNA: TGCAGCGTTGGAGGGGGACAGGGGAGGTCCGGGGAGCTGTTTTTT. Translating gives CSVGGGQGRSGELFF.

This rearrangement joins TRBV29-1 to TRBJ2-3; TRBD1 might be the D (7 bases). Trimming removed 1 base from V and 2 bases from J, with 13 bases in between. This CDR3 has 15 amino acids. CDR1 and CDR2 from the germline V gene are SQVTM and ANQGSEA. CDR3 residues: CSVEGGGTATDTQYF. The CDR3 nucleotides are TGCAGCGTTGAAGGTGGGGGGACAGCCACAGATACGCAGTATTTT.